This T cell receptor (beta chain) was identified in a study of T cell changes during pregnancy in multiple sclerosis (dated by TCRdb to about 2019). In terms of the full investigation: The study looked at changes in the T cell repertoire across pregnancy in women with multiple sclerosis.

Measured from the cysteine to the phenylalanine, the CDR3 is 16 residues long. The retained sequence is limited to the CDR3, 48 bases, with the frame set at the first base. CDR1 and CDR2 (SGHAT, FQNNGV) derive from the germline V gene. For this chain, trimming is 1 base at the V end and 3 bases at the J end, and the number of junction bases without a gene match is 8. This clone was observed a few times. Its specific antigen is unknown. No clone much larger than this one lies a single base away; base qualities are absent. Library generation was performed with the immunoSEQ multiplex PCR assay. TCRdb carries this immuneACCESS record with in-frame sequences only. Its versions omit some clonotypes, under half of them owing to an unresolved V gene in the studies checked, with the rest unexplained. A total of fewer than 65,000 clones appear in this sample, 91% of them only once. Roughly 0.76% of the sample rests with the top ten.

The sequence was obtained from a female donor with multiple sclerosis, enrolled in a pregnancy study. This material consisted of CD4+ T cells from peripheral blood mononuclear cells, taken in the first trimester of pregnancy. The chain was built from TRBV11-2 and TRBJ2-7; 8 junctional bases match TRBD1. The CDR3 sequence is CASSLAGTGPFYEQYF. DNA sequence: TGTGCCAGCAGCTTAGCCGGGACAGGACCTTTCTACGAGCAGTACTTC.